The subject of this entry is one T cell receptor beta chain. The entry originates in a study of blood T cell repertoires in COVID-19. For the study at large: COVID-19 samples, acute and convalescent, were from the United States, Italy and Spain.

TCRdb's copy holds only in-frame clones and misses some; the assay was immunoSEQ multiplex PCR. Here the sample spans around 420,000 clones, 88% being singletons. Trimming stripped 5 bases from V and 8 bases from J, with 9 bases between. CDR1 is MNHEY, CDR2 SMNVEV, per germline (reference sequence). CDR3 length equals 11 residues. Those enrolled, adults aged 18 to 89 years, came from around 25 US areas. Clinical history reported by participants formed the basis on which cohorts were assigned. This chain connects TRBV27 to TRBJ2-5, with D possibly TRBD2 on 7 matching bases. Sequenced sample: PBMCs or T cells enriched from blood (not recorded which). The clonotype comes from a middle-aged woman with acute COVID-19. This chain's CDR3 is CASSRGGTQYF. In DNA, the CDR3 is TGTGCCAGCAGTAGGGGGGGAACCCAGTACTTC.